The entry below gives a single T cell receptor beta chain sequence along with its context. The data stem from a study of blood T cell repertoires in COVID-19. Study-wide background: Both acute and convalescent COVID-19 samples were obtained from the United States, Italy and Spain. Nucleic acid was either cDNA or gDNA, and it came from T cells, B-cell-depleted T cells, or PBMCs.

The CDR3 runs 13 residues. The V and J ends lost 2 bases and 5 bases respectively, with 9 bases between them. Germline V gene data show CDR1 as SGHTA and CDR2 as FQGNSA. Per the original data handling: Estimation of nucleated cell counts relied on the amplification of reference gene primers. Method: immunoSEQ multiplex PCR; TCRdb's copy keeps in-frame clones and lacks some. For V, J and clone size, that table is used; D and trimming come from the DNA. Of more than 80,000 clones in the sample, roughly 88% were seen once. The sample taken for sequencing was peripheral blood. The receptor comes from an elderly woman with COVID-19, enrolled during active disease. The rearrangement links TRBV7-2 to TRBJ2-5; unclear D gene. The CDR3: CASSLIVPETQYF. The DNA of the CDR3 is TGTGCCAGCAGCTTAATAGTCCCGGAGACCCAGTACTTC.